A single sample gave rise to the 17 T cell receptor beta chains below, sequenced in a study of shared clonotypes between healthy human individuals. Sequenced by immunoSEQ multiplex PCR; TCRdb stores in-frame clones only, minus some. Here the sample spans some 2,500,000 clones, around 93% being singletons. The sequenced sample consisted of naive CD4+ T cells from PBMCs. Subset of the sample: CD45RA+ positively selected. All receptors come from a man in his late teens or twenties in good health. Some clones in this sample may be carry-over from other donors' samples.

The chain has TRBV7-2 and TRBJ2-1; the match to TRBD2 covers 9 bases. The V gene end was trimmed by 5 bases and the J gene end by 1 base; junction bases not matched to a gene: 6. Germline assignment: CDR1 SGHTA and CDR2 FQGNSA. The CDR3 runs 16 residues. The CDR3, as DNA: TGTGCCAGCAGCCCCCAAGCGGGAGGTTCCTACAATGAGCAGTTCTTC. Amino acids: CASSPQAGGSYNEQFF.

V usage is TRBV7-9 and J usage is TRBJ2-5; 9 nucleotides agree with TRBD1. The V gene's germline CDR1 is SEHNR and CDR2 FQNEAQ (reference sequence). The ends lost 5 bases at V and 4 bases at J; junction bases unmatched: 8. This CDR3 is 15 amino acids long. The CDR3 DNA is TGTGCCAGCAGCGGACAGGGGACAGTAGGAGAGACCCAGTACTTC. Translating gives CASSGQGTVGETQYF.

On this clone: Relative to the germline gene, one junction end is altered; a read error may explain this. The rearrangement joins TRBV5-4 to TRBJ2-3; 7 bases match TRBD1. Germline V gene sequence: CDR1 SGHNT, CDR2 YYREEE (reference sequence). The CDR3 loop spans 15 amino acids. This chain's CDR3 is CKTLLWGQYTDTQYF. CDR3 nucleotides: TGCAAGACACTCCTTTGGGGACAGTACACAGATACGCAGTATTTT.

J is TRBJ1-1 and V is TRBV6-5, with D tentatively TRBD1 (5 bases). Trimming left V 5 bases short and J 6 bases short, with 16 bases between. The CDR3 contains 14 residues. In germline, CDR1 is MNHEY, CDR2 SVGAGI. CDR3 residues: CASSADGGGPEAFF. The DNA of the CDR3 is TGTGCCAGCAGTGCCGATGGGGGAGGCCCTGAAGCTTTCTTT.

V usage is TRBV5-4 and J usage is TRBJ1-3; weak D call: TRBD1 (5 bases). The CDR3 extends over 15 amino acids. Trimming removed 0 bases at V and 2 bases at J, with 9 bases between. Germline V CDR1 and CDR2: SGHNT, YYREEE (reference sequence). Here the CDR3 reads CASSLVTGTGNTIYF. CDR3 nucleotide sequence: TGTGCCAGCAGCTTGGTTACAGGTACTGGAAACACCATATATTTT. The full variable domain, completed using reference TRBV5-4 and TRBJ1-3, is ETGVTQSPTHLIKTRGQQVTLRCSSQSGHNTVSWYQQALGQGPQFIFQYYREEENGRGNFPPRFSGLQFPNYSSELNVNALELDDSALYLCASSLVTGTGNTIYFGEGSWLTVV.

The V and J genes are TRBV19 and TRBJ1-2; no firm D call. CDR1 and CDR2 from the germline V gene are LNHDA and SQIVND (reference sequence). The germline V and J ends were trimmed by 5 bases and 1 base, with 14 bases remaining between them. The CDR3 sequence is 15 residues long. The CDR3 loop is CASSPFPGSNYGYTF. Written as DNA, the CDR3 is TGTGCCAGTAGTCCCTTCCCCGGGAGTAACTATGGCTACACCTTC.

This clone has just one count. This sequence joins TRBV29-1 and TRBJ1-1, with a possible D match to TRBD1 (5 bases). The CDR3 covers 13 residues. In germline, CDR1 is SQVTM, CDR2 ANQGSEA. V lost 3 bases, J lost 5 bases, and 13 bases lay in between. CDR3 coding DNA: TGCAGCGTTGAGGGGACGGGAAGGACTGAAGCTTTCTTT. Amino acid sequence: CSVEGTGRTEAFF.

The chain joins TRBV7-2 to TRBJ2-7; D perhaps matches TRBD2 (5 bases). CDR1 SGHTA and CDR2 FQGNSA come from the germline V gene. V lost 5 bases, J lost 4 bases, and 15 bases lay in between. This CDR3 has 14 residues. DNA of the CDR3: TGTGCCAGCAGCCCGAGGACTGCTGATTACGAGCAGTACTTC. Translated: CASSPRTADYEQYF. Based on the CDR3 plus reference TRBV7-2 and TRBJ2-7, the full variable domain is GAGVSQSPSNKVTEKGKDVELRCDPISGHTALYWYRQSLGQGLEFLIYFQGNSAPDKSGLPSDRFSAERTGGSVSTLTIQRTQQEDSAVYLCASSPRTADYEQYFGPGTRLTVT.

V gene TRBV14 combines with J gene TRBJ2-3, with D unresolved. Germline CDR1 and CDR2: SGHDN and FVKESK. This CDR3 comprises 11 residues. The V gene lost 1 base and the J gene lost 11 bases, with 7 bases spanning the gap. The CDR3, as DNA: TGTGCCAGCAGCCAAGGCTTATGGCAGTATTTT. This sequence encodes CASSQGLWQYF.

To note about this clone: Other nucleotide sequences from this sample produce the same CDR3. The rearrangement links TRBV5-4 to TRBJ2-3; the match to TRBD2 covers 7 bases. V trimming: 0 bases; J trimming: 1 base; junction bases outside the gene matches: 2. CDR1 is SGHNT, CDR2 YYREEE, per germline (reference sequence). This CDR3 has 15 residues. The CDR3 region is CASSLVTSGTDTQYF. Here the CDR3 DNA reads TGTGCCAGCAGCTTGGTTACTAGCGGCACAGATACGCAGTATTTT.

This chain uses TRBV28 with TRBJ2-2; weak D call: TRBD1 (5 bases). This CDR3 is built from 15 residues. V dropped 2 bases and J dropped 5 bases, with 12 bases sitting between them. CDR1 MDHEN and CDR2 SYDVKM come from the germline V gene. CDR3 residues: CASSLPSPGTGELFF. The DNA for the CDR3 is TGTGCCAGCAGTTTACCATCACCAGGGACCGGGGAGCTGTTTTTT.

This chain uses TRBV2 with TRBJ2-1; D perhaps matches TRBD2 (5 bases). V was trimmed by 6 bases and J by 6 bases, leaving 18 bases between them. This CDR3 is 15 amino acids long. Germline V lookup: CDR1 SNHLY, CDR2 FYNNEI. CDR3 coding DNA: TGTGCCAGCAGAAGGACTTCTTTATCTTTCAATGAGCAGTTCTTC. This codes for CASRRTSLSFNEQFF.

V usage is TRBV27 and J usage is TRBJ1-6; possibly TRBD1 for D (5 bases). Trimming cost V 4 bases and J 13 bases, with 14 bases left between them. CDR1 and CDR2 (germline): MNHEY, SMNVEV (reference sequence). The CDR3 runs to 13 residues. CDR3 in amino acids: CASSSRDSSPLHF. CDR3 nucleotide sequence: TGTGCCAGCAGTTCCCGGGACTCCTCGCCCCTCCACTTT.

The chain couples TRBV4-1 to TRBJ1-5; 8 nucleotides match TRBD1. J gave up 7 bases and V 4 bases, and 6 bases lay outside the gene matches. This CDR3 is 14 amino acids long. Germline V gives CDR1 MGHRA, CDR2 YSYEKL. CDR3 protein: CASSPEQGGQPQHF. CDR3 nucleotides: TGCGCCAGCAGCCCGGAACAGGGGGGGCAGCCCCAGCATTTT.

In the case of this clone: Additional DNA sequences in this sample encode the identical CDR3. The V gene is TRBV28, the J gene TRBJ1-5; D is undetermined. V was trimmed by 6 bases and J by 0 bases, leaving 6 bases between them. The CDR3 is made up of 13 amino acids. Germline V gene lookup returns CDR1 MDHEN and CDR2 SYDVKM. The CDR3 nucleotides are TGTGCCAGCAGAGACCATAGCAATCAGCCCCAGCATTTT. This gives the protein CASRDHSNQPQHF.

V usage is TRBV30 and J usage is TRBJ2-7; 8 positions agree with TRBD2. The CDR3 runs 13 residues. Germline loops: CDR1 GTSNPN, CDR2 SVGIG (reference sequence). J gave up 7 bases and V 1 base, and 6 bases lay outside the gene matches. The CDR3 reads CAWSAGGLREQYF. DNA of the CDR3: TGTGCCTGGAGTGCGGGAGGGCTACGAGAGCAGTACTTC.

The rearrangement uses TRBV7-3 and TRBJ1-2; the match to TRBD1 covers 10 bases. V gave up 4 bases and J gave up 6 bases; unmatched junction bases: 8. There are 15 residues in the CDR3. The germline V gene has CDR1 SGHTA and CDR2 FQGTGA. CDR3 in DNA: TGTGCCAGCAGCTCCACCGGGACAGGGGAGGATGGCTACACCTTC. Translating gives CASSSTGTGEDGYTF.